This entry describes one TCR beta chain. Its specificity is unknown. The CDR3 contains 15 residues. V lost 6 bases to trimming and J lost 2 bases; unmatched junction nucleotides: 8. Per the germline V gene, CDR1 is SNHLY and CDR2 is FYNNEI. This entry is derived from a study of OX40 agonist ivuxolimab in advanced cancers. Broader study findings: Expanded clones were, on average, more numerous in CD8+ T cells than in CD4+.

Sequencing was performed with immunoSEQ multiplex PCR; in TCRdb, only in-frame clones are kept and a portion is missing. Among around 93,000 clones listed, 85% to 90% were seen once. This material consisted of CD4+ or CD8+ T cells sorted from blood, taken in a trial of the OX40 agonist ivuxolimab. The rearrangement uses TRBV2 and TRBJ2-3; TRBD1 agrees at 7 bases. The source of this sequence is an adult with an advanced solid tumor such as melanoma, head and neck, liver or kidney cancer. DNA for the CDR3: TGTGCCAGCAGCTCACAGGGGTTACCCACAGATACGCAGTATTTT. Translation gives CASSSQGLPTDTQYF.